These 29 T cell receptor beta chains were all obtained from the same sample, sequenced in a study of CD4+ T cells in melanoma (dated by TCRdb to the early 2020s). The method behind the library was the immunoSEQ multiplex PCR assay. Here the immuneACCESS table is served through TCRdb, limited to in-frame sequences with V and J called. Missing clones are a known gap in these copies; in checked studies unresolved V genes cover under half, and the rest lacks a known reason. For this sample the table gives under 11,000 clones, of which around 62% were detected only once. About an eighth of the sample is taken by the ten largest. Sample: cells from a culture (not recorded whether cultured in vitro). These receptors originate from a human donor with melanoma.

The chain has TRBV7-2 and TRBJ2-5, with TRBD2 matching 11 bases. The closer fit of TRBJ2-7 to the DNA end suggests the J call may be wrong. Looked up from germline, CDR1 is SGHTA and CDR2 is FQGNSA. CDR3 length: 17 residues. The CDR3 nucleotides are TGTGCCAGCAGCTTACGGTCTACTAGCGGGGGTTTTTACGAGCAGTACTTC. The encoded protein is CASSLRSTSGGFYEQYF.

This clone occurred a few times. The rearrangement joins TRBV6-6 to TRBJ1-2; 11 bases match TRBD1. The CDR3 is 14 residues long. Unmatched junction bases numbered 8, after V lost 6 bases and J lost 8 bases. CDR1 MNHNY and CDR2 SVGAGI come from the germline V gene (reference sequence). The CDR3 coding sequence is TGTGCCAGCAGAGACCGGGACAGGGGGTTGGGCTACACCTTC. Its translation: CASRDRDRGLGYTF.

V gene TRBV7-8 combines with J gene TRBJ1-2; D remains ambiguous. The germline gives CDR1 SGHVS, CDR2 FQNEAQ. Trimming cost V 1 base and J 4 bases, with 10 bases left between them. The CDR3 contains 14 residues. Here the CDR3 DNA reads TGTGCCAGCAGCTTAGAGCGGGCATTCTATGGCTACACCTTC. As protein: CASSLERAFYGYTF.

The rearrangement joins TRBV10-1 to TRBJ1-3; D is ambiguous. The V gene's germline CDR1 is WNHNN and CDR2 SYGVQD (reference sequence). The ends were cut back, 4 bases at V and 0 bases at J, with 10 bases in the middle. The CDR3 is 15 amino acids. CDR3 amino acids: CASSATQGSGNTIYF. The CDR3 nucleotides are TGCGCCAGCAGTGCGACTCAAGGCTCTGGAAACACCATATATTTT.

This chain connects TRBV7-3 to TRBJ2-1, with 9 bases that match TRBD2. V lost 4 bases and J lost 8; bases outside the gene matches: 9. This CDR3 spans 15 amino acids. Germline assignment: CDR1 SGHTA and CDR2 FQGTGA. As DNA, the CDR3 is TGTGCCAGCAGCTCGCGGGGGGGCCCCTGGGATGAGCAGTTCTTC. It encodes CASSSRGGPWDEQFF.

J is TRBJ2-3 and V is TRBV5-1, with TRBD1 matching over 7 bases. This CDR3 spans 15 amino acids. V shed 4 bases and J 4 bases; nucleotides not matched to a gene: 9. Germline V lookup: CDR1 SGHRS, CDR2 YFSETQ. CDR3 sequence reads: CASSEDRLAADTQYF. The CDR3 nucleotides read TGCGCCAGCAGCGAGGACAGGCTAGCAGCAGATACGCAGTATTTT.

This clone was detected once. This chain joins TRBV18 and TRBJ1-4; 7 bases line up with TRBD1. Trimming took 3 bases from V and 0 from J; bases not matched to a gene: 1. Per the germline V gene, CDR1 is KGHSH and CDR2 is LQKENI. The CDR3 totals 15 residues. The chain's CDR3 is CASSPQGATNEKLFF. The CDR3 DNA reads TGTGCCAGCTCACCCCAGGGGGCAACTAATGAAAAACTGTTTTTT.

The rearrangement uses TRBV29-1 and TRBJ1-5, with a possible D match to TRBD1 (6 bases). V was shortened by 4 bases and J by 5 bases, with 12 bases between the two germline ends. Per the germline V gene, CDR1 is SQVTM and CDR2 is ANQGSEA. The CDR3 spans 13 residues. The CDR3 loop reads CSVGQGLDQPQHF. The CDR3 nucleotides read TGCAGCGTTGGGCAGGGGCTCGATCAGCCCCAGCATTTT.

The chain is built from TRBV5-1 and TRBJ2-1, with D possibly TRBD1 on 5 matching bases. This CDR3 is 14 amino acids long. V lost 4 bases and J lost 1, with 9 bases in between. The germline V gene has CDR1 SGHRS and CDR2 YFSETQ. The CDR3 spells CASSTRQSYNEQFF. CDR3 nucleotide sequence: TGCGCCAGCAGCACTCGACAGTCCTACAATGAGCAGTTCTTC.

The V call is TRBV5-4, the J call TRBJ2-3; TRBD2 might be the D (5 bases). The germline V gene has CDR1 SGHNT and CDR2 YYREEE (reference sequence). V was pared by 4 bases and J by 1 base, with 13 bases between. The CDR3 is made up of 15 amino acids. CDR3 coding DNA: TGTGCCAGCAGCCCTCCCCCCGGGGGCACAGATACGCAGTATTTT. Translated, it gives CASSPPPGGTDTQYF.

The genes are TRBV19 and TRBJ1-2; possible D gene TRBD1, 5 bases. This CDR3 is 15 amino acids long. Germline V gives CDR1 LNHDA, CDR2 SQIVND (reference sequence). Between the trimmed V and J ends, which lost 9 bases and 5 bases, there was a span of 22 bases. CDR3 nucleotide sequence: TGTGCCAGCAGCTGGGGCCTCTCGGGGATGTATGGCTACACCTTC. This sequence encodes CASSWGLSGMYGYTF.

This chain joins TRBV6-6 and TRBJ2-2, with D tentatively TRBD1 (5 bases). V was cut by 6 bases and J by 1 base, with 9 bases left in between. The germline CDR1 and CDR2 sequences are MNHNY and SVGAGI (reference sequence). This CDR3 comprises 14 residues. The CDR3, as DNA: TGTGCCAGCAGACAAGGACAGAACACCGGGGAGCTGTTTTTT. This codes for CASRQGQNTGELFF.

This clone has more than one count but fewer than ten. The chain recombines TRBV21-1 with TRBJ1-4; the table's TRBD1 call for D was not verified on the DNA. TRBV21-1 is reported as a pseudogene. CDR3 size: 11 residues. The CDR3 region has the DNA TGTGCCAGCACCGACAGTGAAAAACTGTTTTTT. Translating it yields CASTDSEKLFF.

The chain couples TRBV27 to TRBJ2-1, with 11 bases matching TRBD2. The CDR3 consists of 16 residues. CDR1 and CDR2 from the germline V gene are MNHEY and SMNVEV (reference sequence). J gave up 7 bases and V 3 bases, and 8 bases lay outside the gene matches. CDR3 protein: CASSFTRTSGRNEQFF. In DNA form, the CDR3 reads TGTGCCAGCAGTTTTACGCGGACTAGCGGGCGTAATGAGCAGTTCTTC.

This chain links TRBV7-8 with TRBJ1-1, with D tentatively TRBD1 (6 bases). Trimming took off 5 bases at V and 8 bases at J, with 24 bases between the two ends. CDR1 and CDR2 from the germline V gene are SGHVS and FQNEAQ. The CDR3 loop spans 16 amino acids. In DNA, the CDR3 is TGTGCCAGCAGCAGAATCGCCGCGCGGACAGAAAAAGAAGCTTTCTTT. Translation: CASSRIAARTEKEAFF.

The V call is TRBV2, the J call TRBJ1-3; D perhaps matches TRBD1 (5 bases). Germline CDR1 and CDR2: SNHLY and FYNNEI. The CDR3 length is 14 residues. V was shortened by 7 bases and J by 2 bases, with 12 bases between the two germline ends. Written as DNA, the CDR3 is TGTGCCAGCACACCCAGGGCCGCTGGAAACACCATATATTTT. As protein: CASTPRAAGNTIYF.

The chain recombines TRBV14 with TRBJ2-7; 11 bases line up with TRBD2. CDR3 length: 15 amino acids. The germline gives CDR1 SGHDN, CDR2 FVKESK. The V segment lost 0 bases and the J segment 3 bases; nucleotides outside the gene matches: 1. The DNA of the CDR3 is TGTGCCAGCAGCCAAGAGCTAGCGGGGGGCTACGAGCAGTACTTC. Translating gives CASSQELAGGYEQYF.

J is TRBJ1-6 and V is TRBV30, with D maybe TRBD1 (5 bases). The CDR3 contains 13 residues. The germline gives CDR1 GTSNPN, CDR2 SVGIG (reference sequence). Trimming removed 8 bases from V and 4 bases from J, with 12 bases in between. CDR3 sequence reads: CAGTRQYNSPLHF. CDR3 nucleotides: TGTGCCGGAACGAGACAGTATAATTCACCCCTCCACTTT.

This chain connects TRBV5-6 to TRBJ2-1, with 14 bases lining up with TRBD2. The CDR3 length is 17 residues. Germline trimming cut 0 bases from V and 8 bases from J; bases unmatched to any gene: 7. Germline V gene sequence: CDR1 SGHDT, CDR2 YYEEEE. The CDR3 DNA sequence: TGTGCCAGCAGCTTGGTCAGACTAGCGGGGGGGCGGCATGAGCAGTTCTTC. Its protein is CASSLVRLAGGRHEQFF.

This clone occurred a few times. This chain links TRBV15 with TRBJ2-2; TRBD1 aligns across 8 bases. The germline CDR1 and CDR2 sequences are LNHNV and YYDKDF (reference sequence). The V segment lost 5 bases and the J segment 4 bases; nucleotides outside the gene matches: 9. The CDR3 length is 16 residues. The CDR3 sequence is CATSGGQGAFTGELFF. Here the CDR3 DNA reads TGTGCCACCAGCGGCGGACAGGGCGCGTTCACCGGGGAGCTGTTTTTT.

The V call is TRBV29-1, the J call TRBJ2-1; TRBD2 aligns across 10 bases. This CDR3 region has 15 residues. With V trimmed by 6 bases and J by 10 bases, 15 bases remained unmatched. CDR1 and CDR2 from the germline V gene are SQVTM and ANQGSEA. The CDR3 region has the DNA TGCAGCGTCAGCCCCCAAAGCGGGGGGGCAGAGGAGCAGTTCTTC. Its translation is CSVSPQSGGAEEQFF.

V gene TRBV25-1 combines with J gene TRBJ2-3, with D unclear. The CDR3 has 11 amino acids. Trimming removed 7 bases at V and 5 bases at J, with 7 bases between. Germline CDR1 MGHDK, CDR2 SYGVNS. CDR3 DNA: TGTGCCAGCACGGTGAGAGATACGCAGTATTTT. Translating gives CASTVRDTQYF.

In DNA, the CDR3 is TGTGCCAGCAGCCCACAGGGGGCACTGAACACTGAAGCTTTCTTT. As protein: CASSPQGALNTEAFF. The chain is built from TRBV9 and TRBJ1-1; 9 bases fit TRBD1. Germline V CDR1 and CDR2: SGDLS, YYNGEE. This CDR3 is 15 amino acids long. V trimming: 4 bases; J trimming: 0 bases; junction bases outside the gene matches: 4.

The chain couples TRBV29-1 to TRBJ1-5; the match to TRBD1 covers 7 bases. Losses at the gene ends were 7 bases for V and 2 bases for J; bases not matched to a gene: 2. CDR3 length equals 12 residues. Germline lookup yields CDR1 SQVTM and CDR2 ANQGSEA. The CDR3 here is CSAGQGNQPQHF. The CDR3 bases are TGCAGCGCCGGACAGGGCAATCAGCCCCAGCATTTT. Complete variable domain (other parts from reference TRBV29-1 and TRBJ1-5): SAVISQKPSRDICQRGTSLTIQCQVDSQVTMMFWYRQQPGQSLTLIATANQGSEATYESGFVIDKFPISRPNLTFSTLTVSNMSPEDSSIYLCSAGQGNQPQHFGDGTRLSIL.

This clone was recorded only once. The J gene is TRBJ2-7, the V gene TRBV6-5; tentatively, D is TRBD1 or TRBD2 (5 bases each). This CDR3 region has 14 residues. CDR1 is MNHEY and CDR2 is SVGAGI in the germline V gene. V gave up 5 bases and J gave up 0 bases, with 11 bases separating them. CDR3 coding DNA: TGTGCCAGCAGTGGGACGGGTACCTCCTACGAGCAGTACTTC. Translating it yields CASSGTGTSYEQYF.

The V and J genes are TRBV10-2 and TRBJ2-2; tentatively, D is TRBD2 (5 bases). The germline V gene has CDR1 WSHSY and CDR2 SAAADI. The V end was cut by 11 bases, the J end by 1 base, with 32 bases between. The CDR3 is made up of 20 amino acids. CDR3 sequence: CAASPTPGGRSPRNTGELFF. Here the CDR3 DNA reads TGCGCCGCTAGCCCCACCCCGGGCGGGCGAAGCCCACGGAACACCGGGGAGCTGTTTTTT.

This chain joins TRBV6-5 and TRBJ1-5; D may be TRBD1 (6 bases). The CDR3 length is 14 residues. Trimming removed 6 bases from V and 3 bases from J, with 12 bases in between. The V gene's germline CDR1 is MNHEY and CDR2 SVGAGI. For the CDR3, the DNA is TGTGCCAGCAGACAAGGACAGAACAATCAGCCCCAGCATTTT. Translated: CASRQGQNNQPQHF.

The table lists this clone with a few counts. CDR3 nucleotide sequence: TGTGCCAGCAGGACCCTGGACGGTGATCAAGAGACCCAGTACTTC. Its protein product is CASRTLDGDQETQYF. This rearrangement joins TRBV2 to TRBJ2-5, with D unclear. The germline gives CDR1 SNHLY, CDR2 FYNNEI. The ends were cut back, 6 bases at V and 2 bases at J, with 16 bases in the middle. This CDR3 spans 15 amino acids.

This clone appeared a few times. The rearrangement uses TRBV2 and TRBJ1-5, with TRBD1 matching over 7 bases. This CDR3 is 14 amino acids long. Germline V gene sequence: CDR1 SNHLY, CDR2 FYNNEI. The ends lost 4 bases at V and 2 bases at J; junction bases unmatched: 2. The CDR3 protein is CASSGGQGNQPQHF. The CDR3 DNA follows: TGTGCCAGCAGTGGAGGACAGGGCAATCAGCCCCAGCATTTT.